The 25 T cell receptor beta chains below all came from one sample that was sequenced in a study of CD8 T cells in ankylosing spondylitis. Study results and caveats: Ankylosing spondylitis blood appeared to carry a characteristic TCR beta motif of roughly 8 highly homologous variants.

Their target antigens are unknown. TCRdb fed the 5' RACE reads into MiXCR, producing one record per CDR3 protein. The sample has over 700,000 distinct CDR3 sequences, about 20% seen once; the top ten hold around a fifth. The specimen was blood, either unsorted or a sorted T cell fraction (not recorded which). These receptors were collected from a male donor with ankylosing spondylitis.

This clonotype was detected only a few times. The gene calls are TRBV20-1 and TRBJ2-3; D perhaps matches TRBD2 (5 bases). The germline V gene encodes CDR1 DFQATT and CDR2 SNEGSKA (reference sequence). This CDR3 is 13 amino acids long. Deletions cut 6 bases from V and 2 bases from J, with 12 bases between. CDR3 DNA sequence: TGCAGTGCCCCCCCGGGGTTCACAGATACGCAGTATTTT. This translates into CSAPPGFTDTQYF.

The chain is built from TRBV15 and TRBJ1-1; D remains unclear. V lost 5 bases to trimming and J lost 3 bases, with 4 bases between them. Per germline, CDR1 LNHNV and CDR2 YYDKDF (reference sequence). The CDR3 covers 11 residues. The CDR3 loop reads CATSEYTEAFF. The CDR3 DNA sequence: TGTGCCACCAGCGAATACACTGAAGCTTTCTTT.

In its sample, this clonotype was seen a few times. The CDR3 DNA sequence: TGTGCCAGCAGCCTAGCGGGGACGACTCCTCCTAAGTACTTC. It specifies CASSLAGTTPPKYF. The gene calls are TRBV2 and TRBJ2-7; 9 positions match TRBD2. After removal of 6 bases from V and 11 bases from J, the junction contained 14 bases not matched to a gene. This CDR3 has 14 residues. From germline, CDR1 is SNHLY and CDR2 FYNNEI.

This clonotype was counted a few times. V is TRBV6-1 and J is TRBJ2-3, with 8 bases aligning to TRBD2. There are 15 residues in the CDR3. The junction had 11 bases not matched to a gene; V was cut back by 6 bases and J by 6 bases. CDR1 is MNHNS and CDR2 is SASEGT in the germline V gene. The CDR3 region is CASSRESGGWDTQYF. The CDR3 nucleotides read TGTGCCAGCAGCCGCGAGAGCGGGGGATGGGATACGCAGTATTTT.

The CDR3 reads CASSLGGIPRTDTQYF. In DNA, the CDR3 is TGTGCCAGCAGTTTAGGGGGTATACCTCGCACAGATACGCAGTATTTT. The chain employs TRBV12-3 or TRBV12-4 and TRBJ2-3, with D unresolved. Trimming stripped 1 base from V and 1 base from J, with 12 bases between. This CDR3 comprises 16 residues.

The chain combines TRBV25-1 with TRBJ1-3, with D hard to call. The CDR3 length is 13 residues. Germline CDR1 MGHDK, CDR2 SYGVNS. V gave up 6 bases and J gave up 0 bases, with 6 bases separating them. The CDR3 sequence: CASRDLSGNTIYF. The CDR3 DNA sequence: TGTGCCAGCAGGGACCTCTCTGGAAACACCATATATTTT.

Only a few counts were recorded for this clonotype. The chain combines TRBV4-3 with TRBJ2-7; D could derive from TRBD1 or TRBD2 (5 bases each). The V gene lost 0 bases and the J gene lost 0 bases, with 15 bases spanning the gap. This CDR3 has 17 amino acids. Germline V gene data show CDR1 as LGHNA and CDR2 as YSLEER. CDR3 residues: CASSQESTGPLSYEQYF. CDR3 sequence (DNA): TGCGCCAGCAGCCAAGAATCGACGGGGCCCCTCTCCTACGAGCAGTACTTC.

This chain uses TRBV19 with TRBJ2-3; D unclear. Trimming shortened V by 4 bases and J by 2 bases, and 7 bases separated the two germline ends. In germline, CDR1 is LNHDA, CDR2 SQIVND (reference sequence). This CDR3 has 13 residues. The CDR3 protein is CASSTSPTDTQYF. The CDR3 DNA sequence: TGTGCCAGTAGTACCTCCCCCACAGATACGCAGTATTTT.

The genes are TRBV7-9 and TRBJ1-5; 8 positions agree with TRBD1. The CDR3 consists of 15 residues. CDR1 is SEHNR, CDR2 FQNEAQ, per germline (reference sequence). Germline trimming cut 2 bases from V and 7 bases from J; bases unmatched to any gene: 7. Written as DNA, the CDR3 is TGTGCCAGCAGCTTATCCGGGACAGGCGACCAGCCCCAGCATTTT. This sequence encodes CASSLSGTGDQPQHF.

The chain is built from TRBV4-2 and TRBJ1-2, with 9 bases fitting TRBD1. Germline CDR1 reads LGHNA; CDR2 reads YNFKEQ. The CDR3 runs 17 residues. Trimming at V came to 0 bases and at J to 2 bases, leaving 7 bases not matched to a gene. Here the CDR3 reads CASSQDPQGATNYGYTF. CDR3 DNA sequence: TGTGCCAGCAGCCAAGACCCACAGGGGGCGACCAACTATGGCTACACCTTC.

This clonotype turned up a few times. The chain combines TRBV12-3 or TRBV12-4 with TRBJ2-7; 8 positions match TRBD2. CDR3 length: 15 residues. V trimming: 7 bases; J trimming: 0 bases; junction bases outside the gene matches: 8. The CDR3 is CASNRRGGISYEQYF. CDR3 bases: TGTGCCAGCAATCGCCGGGGGGGGATCTCCTACGAGCAGTACTTC.

The V call is TRBV20-1, the J call TRBJ2-1; possible D gene TRBD1, 5 bases. This CDR3 spans 11 amino acids. CDR1 is DFQATT and CDR2 is SNEGSKA in the germline V gene (reference sequence). Between the trimmed V and J ends, which lost 6 bases and 8 bases, there was a span of 11 bases. The CDR3 sequence: CSAAGHYEQFF. In DNA, the CDR3 is TGCAGTGCAGCCGGACACTATGAGCAGTTCTTC.

A few counts support this clonotype. The V and J genes are TRBV7-2 and TRBJ2-4; maybe TRBD2 (5 bases). Germline assignment: CDR1 SGHTA and CDR2 FQGNSA. Trimming took off 3 bases at V and 6 bases at J, with 6 bases between the two ends. The length of the CDR3 is 12 residues. Written as DNA, the CDR3 is TGTGCCAGCAGCTTGGGGAGAAACATTCAGTACTTC. Its protein product is CASSLGRNIQYF.

This clonotype appeared a few times. J is TRBJ1-1 and V is TRBV7-9; 8 nucleotides agree with TRBD1. The V gene's germline CDR1 is SEHNR and CDR2 FQNEAQ (reference sequence). The trim removed 1 base at V and 5 bases at J, leaving 6 bases unmatched. CDR3 size: 15 residues. The CDR3 DNA is TGTGCCAGCAGCTTAGGACAGGGGAGATGGACTGAAGCTTTCTTT. Its protein product is CASSLGQGRWTEAFF.

This clonotype came up a few times. The chain recombines TRBV5-1 with TRBJ2-5; 10 bases are a match to TRBD2. The CDR3 is 14 residues long. Germline trimming cut 0 bases from V and 7 bases from J; bases unmatched to any gene: 3. Germline assignment: CDR1 SGHRS and CDR2 YFSETQ. CDR3 amino acids: CASSLEASGGTQYF. As DNA, the CDR3 is TGCGCCAGCAGCTTGGAGGCTAGCGGGGGGACCCAGTACTTC.

The chain is built from TRBV7-2 and TRBJ2-2, with D uncertain. The V gene lost 1 base and the J gene lost 4 bases, with 10 bases spanning the gap. Per the germline V gene, CDR1 is SGHTA and CDR2 is FQGNSA. The CDR3 sequence is 15 residues long. The CDR3 region has the DNA TGTGCCAGCAGCTTAGTGGGGTTTTCCACCGGGGAGCTGTTTTTT. This encodes CASSLVGFSTGELFF.

The J gene is TRBJ2-3, the V gene TRBV12-3 or TRBV12-4; D is perhaps TRBD1 (6 bases). There are 15 residues in the CDR3. Deletions cut 5 bases from V and 3 bases from J, with 15 bases between. CDR3 in DNA: TGTGCCAGCAGTCCGCCCCAACAGGGTACAGATACGCAGTATTTT. This encodes CASSPPQQGTDTQYF.

This clonotype was observed a few times. V and J are TRBV11-1 and TRBJ1-2; a possible D gene is TRBD1 (5 bases). This CDR3 has 14 amino acids. Trimming left V 6 bases short and J 2 bases short, with 13 bases between. Germline V gene sequence: CDR1 SGHAT, CDR2 FQDESV (reference sequence). CDR3 sequence (DNA): TGTGCCAGCAGTTCCGTGGCAGGGAACTATGGCTACACCTTC. Its translation is CASSSVAGNYGYTF.

This clonotype appeared a few times. V and J are TRBV5-1 and TRBJ2-7, with 8 nucleotides matching TRBD1. The germline V gene encodes CDR1 SGHRS and CDR2 YFSETQ. Trimming removed 4 bases from V and 2 bases from J; junction bases left unmatched: 11. The CDR3 is 16 amino acids. CDR3 DNA sequence: TGCGCCAGCAGCCCAGGACGGCAACAGGGGGCCTACGAGCAGTACTTC. It codes for CASSPGRQQGAYEQYF.

This chain uses TRBV3-1 with TRBJ1-2; TRBD1 is a possible D gene (5 bases). The germline V gene has CDR1 LGHDT and CDR2 YNNKEL (reference sequence). The CDR3 has 12 residues. Trimming cost V 3 bases and J 7 bases, with 9 bases left between them. In nucleotides, the CDR3 is TGTGCCAGCAGCCAGGCAGGGAGTGGCTACACCTTC. The encoded protein is CASSQAGSGYTF. The variable domain in full, with the rest retrieved from reference TRBV3-1 and TRBJ1-2, is DTAVSQTPKYLVTQMGNDKSIKCEQNLGHDTMYWYKQDSKKFLKIMFSYNNKELIINETVPNRFSPKSPDKAHLNLHINSLELGDSAVYFCASSQAGSGYTFGSGTRLTVV.

V and J are TRBV12-3 or TRBV12-4 and TRBJ1-1; D is ambiguous. The CDR3 length is 13 residues. V shed 6 bases and J shed 1 base, with 9 bases lying between them. The CDR3: CASRRAQNTEAFF. In DNA, the CDR3 is TGTGCCAGCAGACGGGCCCAGAACACTGAAGCTTTCTTT.

This clonotype was counted only a few times. V gene TRBV5-1 combines with J gene TRBJ2-5; perhaps TRBD2 as D (6 bases). The CDR3 is 13 residues long. Trimming pared 3 bases from V and 5 bases from J, leaving 11 bases between. Germline V gene data show CDR1 as SGHRS and CDR2 as YFSETQ. The CDR3 DNA reads as TGCGCCAGCAGCTCCCAGAGCGGGGAGACCCAGTACTTC. Its protein product is CASSSQSGETQYF.

A note on this clonotype: The conserved phenylalanine or tryptophan is not found at the CDR3 terminus, so this likely reflects a read error. The chain couples TRBV7-9 to TRBJ2-7; D is possibly TRBD1 (5 bases). CDR3 size: 15 residues. V was pared by 0 bases and J by 5 bases, with 14 bases between. Looked up from germline, CDR1 is SEHNR and CDR2 is FQNEAQ (reference sequence). This chain's CDR3 is CASSLAAGKMNEQYY. As DNA, the CDR3 is TGTGCCAGCAGCTTAGCGGCAGGGAAAATGAACGAGCAGTACTAC.

The chain carries TRBV7-2 and TRBJ1-5; no clear D gene. The ends were cut back, 3 bases at V and 1 base at J, with 16 bases in the middle. CDR1 is SGHTA and CDR2 is FQGNSA in the germline V gene. The CDR3 covers 17 residues. The CDR3 DNA is TGTGCCAGCAGCTTGCTTCCCACAGTCGGCAGCAATCAGCCCCAGCATTTT. This encodes CASSLLPTVGSNQPQHF.

The CDR3 coding sequence is TGTGCCAGCAGCAAAGTGGCGAGGAAAATCGTCCCTGTCTCTGGAAACACCATATATTTT. Its translation: CASSKVARKIVPVSGNTIYF. J is TRBJ1-3 and V is TRBV28; D is unclear. CDR1 MDHEN and CDR2 SYDVKM come from the germline V gene. The CDR3 consists of 20 residues. Trimming stripped 6 bases from V and 0 bases from J, with 27 bases between.